This T cell receptor (beta chain) was retrieved from a study of cytomegalovirus exposure and HLA in healthy donors. Study summary: Drawn from HLA-typed donors, some 80 million unique TCRs were held in an early data release.

The CDR3 has 14 residues. Per the germline V gene, CDR1 is SGHRS and CDR2 is YFSETQ. The germline V and J ends were trimmed by 2 bases and 1 base, with 10 bases remaining between them. The primer mix had 60 Vbeta and 13 Jbeta primers. Generated by immunoSEQ multiplex PCR, the TCRdb table keeps only in-frame clones and is missing some. The data hold around 190,000 clones, with 70% to 80% observed a single time. This receptor was identified in a woman aged 25 to 39 in good health and CMV-seropositive. The chain links TRBV5-1 to TRBJ2-7; D is undetermined. Sequencing used PBMCs. DNA of the CDR3: TGCGCCAGCAGCTTCGGTCCTCAATCCTACGAGCAGTACTTC. Residues: CASSFGPQSYEQYF. Drawing the rest from reference TRBV5-1 and TRBJ2-7, the complete variable domain is KAGVTQTPRYLIKTRGQQVTLSCSPISGHRSVSWYQQTPGQGLQFLFEYFSETQRNKGNFPGRFSGRQFSNSRSEMNVSTLELGDSALYLCASSFGPQSYEQYFGPGTRLTVT.